The clone carrying this T cell receptor (beta chain) was seen only once. These data belong to a study of neoadjuvant anti-PD-1 for oral cavity cancer. TCRdb's table, derived via immunoSEQ multiplex PCR, lists solely in-frame clones and lacks some. The sample includes approximately 72,000 clones, around 83% seen only once; the top ten take approximately 3.6%. CDR3 size: 13 residues. V lost 4 bases to trimming and J lost 9 bases; unmatched junction nucleotides: 4. The germline V gene encodes CDR1 SNHLY and CDR2 FYNNEI. The chain is built from TRBV2 and TRBJ1-1; 11 nucleotides line up with TRBD1. The sequence was collected from a person aged 35-79 years with oral cavity squamous cell carcinoma. Sample: PBMCs, taken before nivolumab (anti-PD-1) treatment. The CDR3: CASSGGTGGQAFF. The CDR3 coding sequence is TGTGCCAGCAGTGGAGGGACAGGGGGACAAGCTTTCTTT.